This entry lists 25 T cell receptor beta chains sequenced from one sample in a study of cytomegalovirus exposure and HLA in healthy donors. With 60 Vbeta and 13 Jbeta primers, the PCR was carried out. The data were produced by immunoSEQ multiplex PCR, yet TCRdb's version contains in-frame clones alone and is incomplete. The sample contains about 180,000 clones, around 77% of which appear only once. Sequencing was done on a sample of PBMCs. The receptors were gathered from a woman between 25 and 40 years old in good health and CMV-seronegative.

The rearrangement joins TRBV25-1 to TRBJ1-5, with D maybe TRBD1 (5 bases). In germline, CDR1 is MGHDK, CDR2 SYGVNS. This CDR3 region has 13 residues. Between the trimmed V and J ends, which lost 2 bases and 7 bases, there was a span of 9 bases. The CDR3, as DNA: TGTGCCAGCAGTGAACAGGGTGGCCAGCCCCAGCATTTT. It encodes CASSEQGGQPQHF.

The chain couples TRBV7-9 to TRBJ1-1, with D hard to call. Looked up from germline, CDR1 is SEHNR and CDR2 is FQNEAQ (reference sequence). The CDR3 has 13 amino acids. With 3 bases removed from V and 4 bases from J, the gap between germline ends came to 9 bases. The CDR3 loop reads CASSFDGITEAFF. CDR3 sequence (DNA): TGTGCCAGCAGCTTCGACGGGATCACTGAAGCTTTCTTT.

This chain links TRBV5-6 with TRBJ2-7; 8 nucleotides align to TRBD1. CDR3 length: 17 amino acids. The ends lost 0 bases at V and 3 bases at J; junction bases unmatched: 11. Germline values: CDR1 SGHDT, CDR2 YYEEEE. CDR3 residues: CASSLERRRTGFYEQYF. Written as DNA, the CDR3 is TGTGCCAGCAGCTTGGAGAGGCGGCGGACAGGGTTCTACGAGCAGTACTTC.

This clone was detected only once. This sequence joins TRBV4-2 and TRBJ2-5, with 10 nucleotides matching TRBD2. CDR3 size: 17 residues. Looked up from germline, CDR1 is LGHNA and CDR2 is YNFKEQ. J lost 5 bases, V lost 0 bases, and 9 bases had no gene match. The CDR3 coding sequence is TGTGCCAGCAGCCAAGATCGTCTAGCGGGGGACGGGGAGACCCAGTACTTC. Protein: CASSQDRLAGDGETQYF.

The chain recombines TRBV7-2 with TRBJ2-5; perhaps TRBD1 as D (6 bases). The CDR3 consists of 16 residues. CDR1 is SGHTA and CDR2 is FQGNSA in the germline V gene. The V and J ends lost 1 base and 0 bases respectively, with 12 bases between them. CDR3 in DNA: TGTGCCAGCAGCTTAGGTGGACAGTCTAACCAAGAGACCCAGTACTTC. It translates to CASSLGGQSNQETQYF.

The J gene is TRBJ2-7, the V gene TRBV7-8; the D is unclear. Germline values: CDR1 SGHVS, CDR2 FQNEAQ. This CDR3 comprises 17 residues. V was clipped by 1 base and J by 5 bases, with 21 bases between them. CDR3 residues: CASSLVQIPRGANEQYF. In nucleotides, the CDR3 is TGTGCCAGCAGCTTAGTTCAGATCCCCCGTGGAGCCAACGAGCAGTACTTC.

This clone was picked up a small number of times. The chain combines TRBV6-6 with TRBJ1-3; D gene ambiguous. The germline CDR1 and CDR2 sequences are MNHNY and SVGAGI (reference sequence). This CDR3 contains 15 residues. Trimming cost V 0 bases and J 4 bases, with 10 bases left between them. CDR3 residues: CASSYSRLAGNTIYF. CDR3 nucleotide sequence: TGTGCCAGCAGTTACTCCAGGCTTGCCGGAAACACCATATATTTT.

The chain joins TRBV9 to TRBJ1-4; no definite D call. The CDR3 sequence is 13 residues long. The V end was cut by 6 bases, the J end by 1 base, with 7 bases between. CDR1 and CDR2 from the germline V gene are SGDLS and YYNGEE. In DNA form, the CDR3 reads TGTGCCAGCAATACCGGAACTAATGAAAAACTGTTTTTT. It yields the protein CASNTGTNEKLFF. Full variable domain (outside the CDR3, taken from reference TRBV9 and TRBJ1-4): DSGVTQTPKHLITATGQRVTLRCSPRSGDLSVYWYQQSLDQGLQFLIQYYNGEERAKGNILERFSAQQFPDLHSELNLSSLELGDSALYFCASNTGTNEKLFFGSGTQLSVL.

The rearrangement uses TRBV29-1 and TRBJ1-5, with no clear D. The CDR3 extends over 14 amino acids. Germline CDR1 and CDR2: SQVTM and ANQGSEA. Trimming removed 2 bases from V and 3 bases from J, with 11 bases in between. CDR3 sequence (DNA): TGCAGCGTTGAAAACGCAGGAACCAATCAGCCCCAGCATTTT. Amino acids: CSVENAGTNQPQHF.

J is TRBJ1-2 and V is TRBV4-1; D remains ambiguous. This CDR3 contains 15 residues. Trimming took off 4 bases at V and 4 bases at J, with 16 bases between the two ends. Germline loops: CDR1 MGHRA, CDR2 YSYEKL. The CDR3 spells CASSPTATPVYGYTF. Here the CDR3 DNA reads TGCGCCAGCAGCCCGACCGCGACTCCAGTCTATGGCTACACCTTC.

This chain connects TRBV5-4 to TRBJ2-7, with 8 bases aligning to TRBD1. Germline V gives CDR1 SGHNT, CDR2 YYREEE (reference sequence). Trimming took 0 bases from V and 5 from J; bases not matched to a gene: 1. CDR3 length equals 13 residues. As DNA, the CDR3 is TGTGCCAGCAGCTTGGGACAGGGGAACGAGCAGTACTTC. Residues: CASSLGQGNEQYF.

The chain carries TRBV18 and TRBJ1-2; 7 bases are shared with TRBD1. The junction had 4 bases not matched to a gene; V was cut back by 3 bases and J by 3 bases. Germline loops: CDR1 KGHSH, CDR2 LQKENI. The CDR3 loop spans 14 amino acids. CDR3 in DNA: TGTGCCAGCTCACCTGGGCAGGGGGACTATGGCTACACCTTC. It is translated as CASSPGQGDYGYTF.

This rearrangement joins TRBV7-9 to TRBJ1-6; D call uncertain. The germline V gene has CDR1 SEHNR and CDR2 FQNEAQ (reference sequence). The length of the CDR3 is 12 residues. V was cut by 2 bases and J by 7 bases, with 3 bases left in between. The chain's CDR3 is CASSLQNSPLHF. In DNA, the CDR3 is TGTGCCAGCAGCTTACAGAATTCACCCCTCCACTTT.

As to this clone: Other DNA sequences within the sample encode an identical CDR3. The J gene is TRBJ1-5, the V gene TRBV19, with unresolved D. Germline assignment: CDR1 LNHDA and CDR2 SQIVND (reference sequence). The ends were cut back, 2 bases at V and 2 bases at J, with 4 bases in the middle. The CDR3 loop spans 13 amino acids. CDR3 nucleotide sequence: TGTGCCAGTAGTATAAGAGGCAATCAGCCCCAGCATTTT. Amino acids: CASSIRGNQPQHF.

This sequence joins TRBV27 and TRBJ2-7; a weak D match, TRBD1 (5 bases). The CDR3 spans 13 residues. V gave up 5 bases and J gave up 2 bases, with 10 bases separating them. CDR1 and CDR2 (germline): MNHEY, SMNVEV (reference sequence). The CDR3 region is CASSGQGPYEQYF. The CDR3 DNA is TGTGCCAGCAGTGGGCAGGGCCCCTACGAGCAGTACTTC.

The gene calls are TRBV10-3 and TRBJ1-2; D gene ambiguous. The CDR3 contains 12 residues. CDR1 is ENHRY, CDR2 SYGVKD, per germline. The ends were cut back, 2 bases at V and 7 bases at J, with 8 bases in the middle. This CDR3 is CAISERTAGYTF. Written as DNA, the CDR3 is TGTGCCATCAGTGAGCGAACAGCTGGCTACACCTTC.

The count of this clone is one. The chain is built from TRBV2 and TRBJ1-4, with TRBD1 matching 7 bases. Losses at the gene ends were 8 bases for V and 5 bases for J; bases not matched to a gene: 5. Per germline, CDR1 SNHLY and CDR2 FYNNEI. The CDR3 has 13 residues. CDR3 coding DNA: TGTGCCAGCCCAGACAGGGACAATGAAAAACTGTTTTTT. Translation gives CASPDRDNEKLFF.

This clone was recorded a few times. V gene TRBV4-1 combines with J gene TRBJ1-2; D may be TRBD1 (5 bases). Deletions cut 2 bases from V and 3 bases from J, with 7 bases between. The CDR3 is 13 amino acids. Germline V gene sequence: CDR1 MGHRA, CDR2 YSYEKL. CDR3 in amino acids: CASSQQGYYGYTF. CDR3 coding DNA: TGCGCCAGCAGCCAACAGGGCTACTATGGCTACACCTTC.

The genes are TRBV4-2 and TRBJ2-5, with D maybe TRBD2 (6 bases). Near its end, the DNA agrees better with TRBJ2-7, so the J call may be wrong. CDR1 and CDR2 from the germline V gene are LGHNA and YNFKEQ. The CDR3 sequence is 13 residues long. CDR3 coding DNA: TGTGCCAGCAGCGGGGACTCATTCTACGAGCAGTACTTC. Its protein product is CASSGDSFYEQYF.

The chain has TRBV6-1 and TRBJ1-1, with TRBD1 as a possible D gene (5 bases). This CDR3 spans 13 amino acids. The V gene's germline CDR1 is MNHNS and CDR2 SASEGT. V dropped 6 bases and J dropped 3 bases, with 11 bases sitting between them. In DNA form, the CDR3 reads TGTGCCAGCAGGGGGACGGGAGACACTGAAGCTTTCTTT. Residues: CASRGTGDTEAFF.

This clone was detected a few times. The CDR3 sequence is CASSYSWQGAGAFF. The CDR3 nucleotides read TGTGCCAGCAGTTACTCTTGGCAGGGGGCTGGGGCTTTCTTT. This chain links TRBV6-5 with TRBJ1-1; 8 bases align to TRBD1. CDR3 length equals 14 residues. With V trimmed by 0 bases and J by 11 bases, 8 bases remained unmatched. The germline V gene has CDR1 MNHEY and CDR2 SVGAGI.

The rearrangement uses TRBV19 and TRBJ1-3, with TRBD1 identical over 7 bases. This CDR3 spans 16 amino acids. Germline V gene sequence: CDR1 LNHDA, CDR2 SQIVND (reference sequence). V was clipped by 3 bases and J by 0 bases; unmatched bases: 5. Here the CDR3 DNA reads TGTGCCAGTAGTATCGGACAGGCCAGCTCTGGAAACACCATATATTTT. Translating it yields CASSIGQASSGNTIYF.

The rearrangement uses TRBV10-1 and TRBJ2-6; D possibly corresponds to TRBD1 (5 bases). The V end lost 2 bases, the J end lost 2 bases, and 13 bases lay between the germline ends. Germline CDR1 is WNHNN and CDR2 is SYGVQD (reference sequence). This CDR3 contains 17 residues. CDR3 sequence: CASSENRIKPGANVLTF. The CDR3 DNA is TGCGCCAGCAGTGAGAACAGGATCAAACCTGGGGCCAACGTCCTGACTTTC.

V gene TRBV7-2 combines with J gene TRBJ1-2, with 7 bases that match TRBD1. CDR1 and CDR2 from the germline V gene are SGHTA and FQGNSA. V gave up 5 bases and J gave up 6 bases; unmatched junction bases: 6. CDR3 length equals 13 residues. The CDR3 DNA follows: TGTGCCAGCAGCGCCGACAGGGCCCATGGCTACACCTTC. Protein: CASSADRAHGYTF.

Judged by abundance, this clone is medium-sized. The rearrangement links TRBV6-4 to TRBJ2-3; D unclear. CDR1 and CDR2 from the germline V gene are MRHNA and SNTAGT. V was cut by 8 bases and J by 2 bases, with 14 bases left in between. The CDR3 sequence is 14 residues long. As DNA, the CDR3 is TGTGCCAGCGCCTCGGGTTCCACCACAGATACGCAGTATTTT. Translating it yields CASASGSTTDTQYF.